The present TCR beta chain was sequenced within a study of blood T cell repertoires in COVID-19. Turning to the study itself: Samples of COVID-19 (acute and convalescent) were obtained from the United States, Italy and Spain. Sources were T cells, B-cell-depleted T cells, or PBMCs; the material itself was cDNA or gDNA.

Authors' processing steps: The authors estimated nucleated cell counts from reference gene primer amplification. The table came from immunoSEQ multiplex PCR; TCRdb's copy has only in-frame clones and leaves some out. The V and J calls and the clone size are those of that table, but D and trimming were determined from the DNA. The sample lists a few hundred thousand clones; about 88% were seen once. CDR3 length: 14 amino acids. V was shortened by 5 bases and J by 10 bases, with 15 bases between the two germline ends. Per germline, CDR1 MDHEN and CDR2 SYDVKM. This TCR was sampled from a woman in her sixties with acute or convalescent COVID-19. The V call is TRBV28, the J call TRBJ1-6, with D unclear. The sequenced sample consisted of peripheral blood. In DNA, the CDR3 is TGTGCCAGCAGTCGGTCAGAGGGTATGTCACCCCTCCACTTT. Translation: CASSRSEGMSPLHF.